The clone carrying this T cell receptor beta chain has just a few counts. Its target is not known. Authors of the study amplified TCR beta CDR3 regions from RNA transcripts. TCR CDR3 underwent first-round RT-PCR with the HTBI primer set. One entry per CDR3 protein, called by TCRdb with MiXCR from the multiplex PCR reads. Among 600,000 to 700,000 distinct CDR3 sequences listed, about 45% were seen once. V gave up 1 base and J gave up 5 bases; unmatched junction bases: 2. There are 14 residues in the CDR3. CDR1 and CDR2 from the germline V gene are DFQATT and SNEGSKA (reference sequence). This sample stems from a study of T cells in Graves' hyperthyroidism and ophthalmopathy. Study findings and constraints: The blood repertoire included most of the expanded thyroid clonotypes above 0.001. A 13 V-J signature model discriminated ophthalmopathy versus stable hyperthyroidism.

The specimen sequenced was peripheral blood or thyroid tissue (not recorded which). The chain employs TRBV20-1 and TRBJ2-7; 13 bases match TRBD2. This TCR was sampled from an adult man with Graves' disease, either hyperthyroidism or ophthalmopathy (not recorded which). In nucleotides, the CDR3 is TGCAGTGCTAGAGGGACTAGCGGGAGCGACGAGCAGTACTTC. Translated, it gives CSARGTSGSDEQYF.